This T cell receptor (beta chain) is drawn from a study of human T cells and chemical hapten exposure. Turning to the study itself: The sensitizer, 2% DPC, was used on around 2 cm by around 2 cm of upper inner arm skin. Each week of the roughly 23-week study, patients had diphenylcyclopropenone applied to the scalp.

In the original analysis: 100,000 or so TCRs per sample was the median, with a range of about 20,000 to 690,600. TCRdb redid the calling of the RACE reads with MiXCR, one entry per CDR3 protein. The V and J calls come from TCRdb's annotation, not from the publication. The sample contains 80,000 or so distinct CDR3 sequences, roughly a tenth of which appear only once. Time point described: patch test 1, 2 weeks after DPC sensitization. Treatment of the sample: therapeutic diphenylcyclopropenone sensitization with weekly scalp DPC. Blood collection happened ahead of applying each patch test. CDR3 length equals 12 residues. Trimming took 1 base from V and 8 from J, leaving 8 bases between them. Per germline, CDR1 SGHTA and CDR2 FQGNSA.

Here the sequenced sample was whole blood, taken in connection with sensitization to the hapten diphenylcyclopropenone (DPC). The TCR sequence derives from a woman aged 45-59 years with alopecia areata. Some clones in this sample may be carry-over from other donors' samples. The rearrangement links TRBV7-2 to TRBJ1-2; D gene unclear. For the CDR3, the DNA is TGTGCCAGCAGCTTAGAGCTATACGGCTACACCTTC. It translates to CASSLELYGYTF.